This T cell receptor (beta chain) is drawn from a study of T cell responses to AZD1222 COVID-19 vaccine. Study-wide findings and caveats: Spike was spanned by vaccine-associated CD4 TCRs, with dominance at 160-218 and 743-854.

V dropped 4 bases and J dropped 6 bases, with 13 bases sitting between them. The CDR3 spans 14 residues. Germline-derived CDR1 and CDR2 are SGDLS and YYNGEE. This table comes from immunoSEQ multiplex PCR, and its TCRdb copy is limited to in-frame clones, with some not included. The table lists approximately 100,000 clones, around 90% of them singletons, with around 5% in the top ten. Remarks on this clone: The antigen is unknown.

Specimen: peripheral blood, collected 28 days after the second AZD1222 dose. The receptor comes from an adult who received the AZD1222 COVID-19 vaccine. The genes are TRBV9 and TRBJ1-4; possibly TRBD1 for D (5 bases). CDR3 region: CASSPLGTYEKLFF. The CDR3 region has the DNA TGTGCCAGCAGCCCCCTCGGGACGTATGAAAAACTGTTTTTT.